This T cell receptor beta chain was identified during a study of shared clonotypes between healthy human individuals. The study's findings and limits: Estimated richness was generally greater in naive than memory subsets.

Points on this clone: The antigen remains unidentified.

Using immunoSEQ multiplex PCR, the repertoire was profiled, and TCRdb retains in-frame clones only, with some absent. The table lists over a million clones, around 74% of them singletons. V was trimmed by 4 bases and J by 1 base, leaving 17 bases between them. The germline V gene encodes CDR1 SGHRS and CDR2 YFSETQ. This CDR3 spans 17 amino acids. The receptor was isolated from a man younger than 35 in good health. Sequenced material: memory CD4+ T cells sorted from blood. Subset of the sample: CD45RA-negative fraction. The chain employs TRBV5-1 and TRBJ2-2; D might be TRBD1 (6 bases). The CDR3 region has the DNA TGCGCCAGCAGCCCCCGATTTGGGGGCGGGAACACCGGGGAGCTGTTTTTT. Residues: CASSPRFGGGNTGELFF.